This note documents a single TCR beta chain sequence. The data were obtained in a study of blood T cell repertoires in COVID-19. About the research overall: Researchers got acute and convalescent COVID-19 samples from the United States, Italy and Spain. T cells, B-cell-depleted T cells, or PBMCs provided the cDNA or gDNA that served as material.

CDR1 is SGHRS, CDR2 YFSETQ, per germline. The CDR3 is 16 amino acids. V was shortened by 4 bases and J by 2 bases, with 17 bases between the two germline ends. How the authors handled the data: Amplifying reference gene primers gave estimates of nucleated cell counts. The repertoire was sequenced with immunoSEQ multiplex PCR; TCRdb's copy has only in-frame clones and lacks some. V, J and clone size are those of that table, while D and trimming were read from the DNA. The table lists some 460,000 clones, approximately 90% of them singletons. The sample taken for sequencing was peripheral blood. This receptor was taken from a woman aged 25 to 45 with acute or convalescent COVID-19. The chain has TRBV5-1 and TRBJ2-3; the D is unclear. The CDR3 DNA reads TGCGCCAGCAGCCCGTCCTTATTTGGCCCCACAGATACGCAGTATTTT. Protein product: CASSPSLFGPTDTQYF.